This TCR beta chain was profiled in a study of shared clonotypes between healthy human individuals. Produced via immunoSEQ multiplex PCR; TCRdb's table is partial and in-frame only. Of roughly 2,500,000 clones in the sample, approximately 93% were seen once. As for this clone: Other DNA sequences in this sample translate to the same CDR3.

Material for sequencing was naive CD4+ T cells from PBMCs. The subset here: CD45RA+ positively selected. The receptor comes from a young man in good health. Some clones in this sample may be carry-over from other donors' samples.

This CDR3 reads CASSGRDQETQYF. The CDR3 coding sequence is TGTGCCAGCAGTGGGCGGGACCAAGAGACCCAGTACTTC. The rearrangement links TRBV2 to TRBJ2-5; tentatively, D is TRBD2 (5 bases). The CDR3 is 13 amino acids. Germline V gene sequence: CDR1 SNHLY, CDR2 FYNNEI. Deletions cut 4 bases from V and 0 bases from J, with 6 bases between.